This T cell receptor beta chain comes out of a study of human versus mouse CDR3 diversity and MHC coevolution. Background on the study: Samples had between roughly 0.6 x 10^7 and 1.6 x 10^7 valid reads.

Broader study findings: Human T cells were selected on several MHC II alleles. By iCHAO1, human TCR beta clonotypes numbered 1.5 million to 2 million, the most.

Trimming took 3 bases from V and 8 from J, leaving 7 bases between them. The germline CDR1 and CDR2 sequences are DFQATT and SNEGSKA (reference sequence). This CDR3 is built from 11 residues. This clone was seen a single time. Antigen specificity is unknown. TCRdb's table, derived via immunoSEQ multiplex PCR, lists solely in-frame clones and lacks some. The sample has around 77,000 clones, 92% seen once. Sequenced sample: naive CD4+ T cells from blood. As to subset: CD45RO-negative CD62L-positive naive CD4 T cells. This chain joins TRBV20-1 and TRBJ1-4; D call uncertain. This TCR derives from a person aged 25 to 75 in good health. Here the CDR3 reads CSASLTEKLFF. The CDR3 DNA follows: TGCAGTGCTAGCTTGACAGAAAAACTGTTTTTT.